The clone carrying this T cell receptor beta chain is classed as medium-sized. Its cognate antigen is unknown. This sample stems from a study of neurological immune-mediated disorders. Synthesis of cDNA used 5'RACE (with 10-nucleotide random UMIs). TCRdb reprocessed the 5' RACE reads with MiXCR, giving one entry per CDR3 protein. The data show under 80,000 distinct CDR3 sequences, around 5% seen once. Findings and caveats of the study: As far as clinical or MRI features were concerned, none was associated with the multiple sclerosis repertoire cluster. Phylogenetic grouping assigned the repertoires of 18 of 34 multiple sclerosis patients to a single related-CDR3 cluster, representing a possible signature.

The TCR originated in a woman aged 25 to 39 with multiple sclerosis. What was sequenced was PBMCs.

The CDR3 sequence is CSVTGTGGTLDTQYF. CDR3 coding DNA: TGCAGCGTTACCGGGACAGGGGGTACCTTGGATACGCAGTATTTT. This rearrangement joins TRBV29-1 to TRBJ2-3, with 11 bases aligning to TRBD1. The V gene's germline CDR1 is SQVTM and CDR2 ANQGSEA. The CDR3 loop spans 15 amino acids. The V segment lost 5 bases and the J segment 6 bases; nucleotides outside the gene matches: 10.